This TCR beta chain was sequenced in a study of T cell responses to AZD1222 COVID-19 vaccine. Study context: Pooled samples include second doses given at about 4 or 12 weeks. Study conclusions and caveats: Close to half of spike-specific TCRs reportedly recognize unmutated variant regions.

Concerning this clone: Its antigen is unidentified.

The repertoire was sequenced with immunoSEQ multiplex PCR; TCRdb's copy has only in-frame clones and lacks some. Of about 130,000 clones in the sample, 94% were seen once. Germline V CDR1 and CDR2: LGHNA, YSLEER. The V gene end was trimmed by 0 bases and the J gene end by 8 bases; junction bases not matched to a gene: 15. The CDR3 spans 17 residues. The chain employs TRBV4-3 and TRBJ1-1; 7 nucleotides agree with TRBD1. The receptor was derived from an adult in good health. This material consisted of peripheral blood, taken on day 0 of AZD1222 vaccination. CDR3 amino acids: CASSQELARTGADEAFF. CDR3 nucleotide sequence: TGCGCCAGCAGCCAAGAACTCGCTCGAACAGGGGCGGACGAAGCTTTCTTT.